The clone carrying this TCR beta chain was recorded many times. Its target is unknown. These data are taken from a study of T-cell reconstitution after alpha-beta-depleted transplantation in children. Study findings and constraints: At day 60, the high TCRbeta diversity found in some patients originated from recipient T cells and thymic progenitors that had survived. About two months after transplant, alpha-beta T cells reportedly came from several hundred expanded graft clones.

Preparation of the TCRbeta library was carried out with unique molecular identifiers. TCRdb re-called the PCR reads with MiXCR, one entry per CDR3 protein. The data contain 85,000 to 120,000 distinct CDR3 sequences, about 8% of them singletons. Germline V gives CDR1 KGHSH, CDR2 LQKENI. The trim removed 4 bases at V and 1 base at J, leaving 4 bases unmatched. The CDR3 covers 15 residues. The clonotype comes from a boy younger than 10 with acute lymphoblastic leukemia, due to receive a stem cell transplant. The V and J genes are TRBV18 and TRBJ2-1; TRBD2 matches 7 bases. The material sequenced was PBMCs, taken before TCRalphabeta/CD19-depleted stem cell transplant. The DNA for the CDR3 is TGTGCCAGCTCACTAAGGACTAGGTCCTACAATGAGCAGTTCTTC. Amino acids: CASSLRTRSYNEQFF.